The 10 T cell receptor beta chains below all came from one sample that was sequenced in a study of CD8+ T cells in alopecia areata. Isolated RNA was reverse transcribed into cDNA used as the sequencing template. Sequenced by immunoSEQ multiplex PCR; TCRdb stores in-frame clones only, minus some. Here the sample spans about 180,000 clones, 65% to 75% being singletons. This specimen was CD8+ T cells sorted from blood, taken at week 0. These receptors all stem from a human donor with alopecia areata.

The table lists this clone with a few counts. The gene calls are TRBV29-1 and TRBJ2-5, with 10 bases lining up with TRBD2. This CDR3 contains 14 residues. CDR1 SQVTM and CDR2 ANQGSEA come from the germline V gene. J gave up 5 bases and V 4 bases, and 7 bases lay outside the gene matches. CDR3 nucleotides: TGCAGCGTTGTGGCTAGCGGGGGATGGGAGACCCAGTACTTC. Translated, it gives CSVVASGGWETQYF.

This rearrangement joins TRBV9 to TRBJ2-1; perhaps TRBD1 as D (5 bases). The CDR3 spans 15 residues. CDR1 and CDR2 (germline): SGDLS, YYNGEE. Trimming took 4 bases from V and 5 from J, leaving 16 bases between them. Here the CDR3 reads CASSPRVGPDNEQFF. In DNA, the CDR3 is TGTGCCAGCAGCCCCCGGGTGGGGCCTGACAATGAGCAGTTCTTC.

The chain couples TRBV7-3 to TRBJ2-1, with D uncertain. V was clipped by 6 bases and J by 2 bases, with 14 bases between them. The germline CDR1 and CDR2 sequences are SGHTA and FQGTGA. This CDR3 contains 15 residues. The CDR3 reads CASSPGGPPYNEQFF. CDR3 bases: TGTGCCAGCAGTCCCGGCGGCCCCCCCTACAATGAGCAGTTCTTC.

DNA for the CDR3: TGTGCCAGCAGCGCCACCGGGACAGACTATGGCTACACCTTC. Translated: CASSATGTDYGYTF. The genes are TRBV9 and TRBJ1-2; TRBD1 matches at 7 bases. V shed 3 bases, J shed 3 bases, and the junction held 5 bases outside the gene matches. There are 14 residues in the CDR3. The germline gives CDR1 SGDLS, CDR2 YYNGEE.

Here the CDR3 reads CATGTSGDYRTDTQYF. DNA for the CDR3: TGTGCCACTGGGACTAGCGGGGACTATCGCACAGATACGCAGTATTTT. V and J are TRBV10-3 and TRBJ2-3, with TRBD2 identical over 13 bases. From germline, CDR1 is ENHRY and CDR2 SYGVKD. This CDR3 is built from 16 residues. V dropped 10 bases and J dropped 1; count of bases not matched to a gene: 8.

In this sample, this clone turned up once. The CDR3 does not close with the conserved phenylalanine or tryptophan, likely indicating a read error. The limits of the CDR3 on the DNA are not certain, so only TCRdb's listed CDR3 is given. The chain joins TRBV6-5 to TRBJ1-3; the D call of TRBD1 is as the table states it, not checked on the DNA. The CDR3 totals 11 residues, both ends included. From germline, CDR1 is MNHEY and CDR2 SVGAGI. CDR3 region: CASSPRGDRGV.

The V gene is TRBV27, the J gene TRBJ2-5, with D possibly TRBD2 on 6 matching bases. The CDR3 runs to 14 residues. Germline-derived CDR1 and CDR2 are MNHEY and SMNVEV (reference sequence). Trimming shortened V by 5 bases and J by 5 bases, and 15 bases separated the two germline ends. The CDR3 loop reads CASSEGRGVETQYF. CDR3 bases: TGTGCCAGCAGTGAGGGGCGGGGAGTGGAGACCCAGTACTTC.

CDR3 DNA: TGCGCCAGCAGCCAAGAAGTAAGTAGCAATCAGCCCCAGCATTTT. Translated: CASSQEVSSNQPQHF. The chain combines TRBV4-1 with TRBJ1-5; D is unresolved. The V and J ends lost 0 bases and 0 bases respectively, with 6 bases between them. The CDR3 is made up of 15 amino acids. Germline values: CDR1 MGHRA, CDR2 YSYEKL.

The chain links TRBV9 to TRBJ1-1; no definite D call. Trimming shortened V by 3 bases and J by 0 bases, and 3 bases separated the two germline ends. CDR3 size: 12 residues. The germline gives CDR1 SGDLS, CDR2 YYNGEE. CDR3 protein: CASSALNTEAFF. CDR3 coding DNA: TGTGCCAGCAGCGCCCTGAACACTGAAGCTTTCTTT.

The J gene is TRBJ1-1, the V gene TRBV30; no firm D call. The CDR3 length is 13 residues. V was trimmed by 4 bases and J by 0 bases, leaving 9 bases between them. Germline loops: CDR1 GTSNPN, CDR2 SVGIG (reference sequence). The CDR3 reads CAWTPPMNTEAFF. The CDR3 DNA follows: TGTGCCTGGACTCCTCCTATGAACACTGAAGCTTTCTTT.